The next 15 T cell receptor beta chains were all read from a single sample in a study of T-cell reconstitution after alpha-beta-depleted transplantation in children. Preparing the TCRbeta library involved the use of unique molecular identifiers. TCRdb ran MiXCR on the PCR reads and lists one entry per CDR3 protein. The table lists under 450,000 distinct CDR3 sequences, roughly 13% of them singletons. The starting material was PBMCs, obtained from the stem cell graft. The receptors come from a human donor who donated a stem cell graft to a child with Fanconi anemia.

The V gene is TRBV19, the J gene TRBJ2-6; D unresolved. V was clipped by 7 bases and J by 0 bases, with 13 bases between them. The CDR3 loop spans 16 amino acids. Per germline, CDR1 LNHDA and CDR2 SQIVND (reference sequence). The CDR3 sequence is CASTFDGFSGANVLTF. The CDR3 DNA reads TGTGCCAGTACCTTTGACGGGTTCTCTGGGGCCAACGTCCTGACTTTC.

This clonotype was observed a handful of times. The V call is TRBV29-1, the J call TRBJ1-4, with D unresolved. Trimming shortened V by 5 bases and J by 5 bases, and 3 bases separated the two germline ends. Looked up from germline, CDR1 is SQVTM and CDR2 is ANQGSEA. The CDR3 is made up of 10 amino acids. CDR3 coding DNA: TGCAGCGTTCGAAATGAAAAACTGTTTTTT. Its protein product is CSVRNEKLFF.

The chain is built from TRBV12-3 or TRBV12-4 and TRBJ1-5; no clear D gene. This CDR3 has 14 amino acids. The V end was cut by 5 bases, the J end by 4 bases, with 12 bases between. CDR3 protein: CASSAAGINQPQHF. CDR3 in DNA: TGTGCCAGCAGTGCGGCAGGCATAAATCAGCCCCAGCATTTT.

The sample holds many counts of this clonotype. The chain employs TRBV29-1 and TRBJ2-5; the D is unclear. CDR3 length equals 12 residues. The V gene lost 4 bases and the J gene lost 3 bases, with 9 bases spanning the gap. Per the germline V gene, CDR1 is SQVTM and CDR2 is ANQGSEA. Written as DNA, the CDR3 is TGCAGCGTTGTAAAGACCGAAGAGACCCAGTACTTC. Protein: CSVVKTEETQYF.

The rearrangement links TRBV15 to TRBJ2-5; no firm D call. The CDR3 is 13 residues long. Germline V gene sequence: CDR1 LNHNV, CDR2 YYDKDF (reference sequence). V was cut by 5 bases and J by 4 bases, with 11 bases left in between. The CDR3 region has the DNA TGTGCCACCAGCTTAGGGATGTTAGAGACCCAGTACTTC. It specifies CATSLGMLETQYF. Using reference TRBV15 and TRBJ2-5 for the parts outside the CDR3, the full variable domain is DAMVIQNPRYQVTQFGKPVTLSCSQTLNHNVMYWYQQKSSQAPKLLFHYYDKDFNNEADTPDNFQSRRPNTSFCFLDIRSPGLGDTAMYLCATSLGMLETQYFGPGTRLLVL.

For this clonotype: A much larger clone lies one base from this, so it may be a read error. The CDR3: CASSPPGLTYNVQFF. In DNA, the CDR3 is TGTGCCAGCAGCCCCCCGGGACTAACCTACAATGTGCAGTTCTTC. The V and J genes are TRBV4-2 and TRBJ2-1; 7 nucleotides match TRBD2. In germline, CDR1 is LGHNA, CDR2 YNFKEQ. This CDR3 contains 15 residues.

This clonotype has more than one count but fewer than ten. This chain uses TRBV9 with TRBJ1-3; D perhaps matches TRBD1 (5 bases). The CDR3 is made up of 17 amino acids. The germline V and J ends were trimmed by 1 base and 0 bases, with 14 bases remaining between them. The germline V gene encodes CDR1 SGDLS and CDR2 YYNGEE. CDR3 protein: CASSVTGRGHSGNTIYF. CDR3 bases: TGTGCCAGCAGCGTAACGGGTAGGGGCCACTCTGGAAACACCATATATTTT.

The chain couples TRBV13 to TRBJ1-2, with D tentatively TRBD1 (6 bases). V was trimmed by 5 bases and J by 2 bases, leaving 15 bases between them. The CDR3 is made up of 15 amino acids. The germline V gene has CDR1 PRHDT and CDR2 FYEKMQ (reference sequence). The CDR3 DNA reads as TGTGCCAGCAGCATAACCTTACAGGGCAACTATGGCTACACCTTC. Its protein is CASSITLQGNYGYTF.

This clonotype appeared a few times. The rearrangement joins TRBV15 to TRBJ2-7; maybe TRBD1 (5 bases). Trimming removed 4 bases from V and 0 bases from J, with 13 bases in between. Germline loops: CDR1 LNHNV, CDR2 YYDKDF (reference sequence). CDR3 size: 15 residues. CDR3 in amino acids: CATSIFPGPSYEQYF. The CDR3, as DNA: TGTGCCACCAGCATCTTTCCAGGGCCCTCCTACGAGCAGTACTTC. Combining the CDR3 with reference TRBV15 and TRBJ2-7 gives the whole variable domain DAMVIQNPRYQVTQFGKPVTLSCSQTLNHNVMYWYQQKSSQAPKLLFHYYDKDFNNEADTPDNFQSRRPNTSFCFLDIRSPGLGDTAMYLCATSIFPGPSYEQYFGPGTRLTVT.

This clonotype appeared many times. The chain combines TRBV10-3 with TRBJ2-3; a weak D match, TRBD1 (5 bases). V dropped 4 bases and J dropped 0 bases, with 8 bases sitting between them. There are 14 residues in the CDR3. Germline V CDR1 and CDR2: ENHRY, SYGVKD. The CDR3 region is CAISGTGSTDTQYF. The CDR3 nucleotides are TGTGCCATCAGTGGAACAGGAAGCACAGATACGCAGTATTTT.

Many counts were recorded for this clonotype. The gene calls are TRBV20-1 and TRBJ1-1; D not resolved. V was shortened by 4 bases and J by 0 bases, with 9 bases between the two germline ends. This CDR3 has 13 residues. Germline V gene lookup returns CDR1 DFQATT and CDR2 SNEGSKA (reference sequence). The CDR3 region is CSAKGRMNTEAFF. In DNA, the CDR3 is TGCAGTGCTAAAGGACGGATGAACACTGAAGCTTTCTTT.

This clonotype was counted many times. The chain combines TRBV12-3 or TRBV12-4 with TRBJ1-2; D is possibly TRBD1 (6 bases). This CDR3 is 14 amino acids long. Trimming pared 2 bases from V and 7 bases from J, leaving 14 bases between. DNA for the CDR3: TGTGCCAGCAGTTTAAGCCTCAGGGGATCTGGCTACACCTTC. Translated, it gives CASSLSLRGSGYTF.

This clonotype was counted between two and nine times. The rearrangement joins TRBV11-1 to TRBJ1-4, with 8 bases matching TRBD1. Germline CDR1 SGHAT, CDR2 FQDESV (reference sequence). V shed 1 base, J shed 15 bases, and the junction held 4 bases outside the gene matches. The CDR3 runs to 12 residues. The CDR3 DNA reads TGTGCCAGCAGCTTAGGGGACAGGTCCATGTTTTTT. It translates to CASSLGDRSMFF.

The chain uses TRBV28 and TRBJ1-4, with TRBD1 identical over 11 bases. The CDR3 consists of 16 residues. Germline V gives CDR1 MDHEN, CDR2 SYDVKM. With 3 bases clipped from V and 8 bases from J, the junction kept 8 bases outside the gene matches. This CDR3 reads CASSFPGQGAWEKLFF. CDR3 bases: TGTGCCAGCAGTTTCCCCGGACAGGGGGCGTGGGAAAAACTGTTTTTT.

Only a few counts were recorded for this clonotype. The chain employs TRBV29-1 and TRBJ1-4; D unclear. Looked up from germline, CDR1 is SQVTM and CDR2 is ANQGSEA. The CDR3 spans 9 residues. The V and J ends lost 6 bases and 7 bases respectively, with 3 bases between them. This CDR3 is CSVPEKLFF. In nucleotides, the CDR3 is TGCAGCGTACCTGAAAAACTGTTTTTT.